A selection of T cell receptor beta chains follows, all from one sample in a study of blood T cell repertoires in COVID-19. Using immunoSEQ multiplex PCR, the repertoire was profiled, and TCRdb retains in-frame clones only, with some absent. The sample holds about 280,000 clones; 80% to 95% are singletons and the top ten take less than 3.5%. Sequencing was done on a sample of PBMCs or T cells enriched from blood (not recorded which). The receptor set was obtained from a man between 35 and 55 years old who had been exposed to COVID-19. The CDR3 runs from the conserved cysteine through the conserved F or W. The D gene is left open where the match is weak. Expanded clones get a size class; other rows say once, few or many, or leave the size out.

NA,TRBJ2-7,TRBV2,NA,CASSGGEYEQYF,TGTGCCAGCAGTGGAGGAGAATACGAGCAGTACTTC
NA,TRBJ2-2,TRBV6-1,NA,CASSEVRGSGELFF,TGTGCCAGCAGCGAAGTCAGAGGATCCGGGGAGCTGTTTTTT
NA,TRBJ1-1,TRBV10-3,NA,CAISGDLNTEAFF,TGTGCCATCAGTGGAGACTTGAACACTGAAGCTTTCTTT
NA,TRBJ1-1,TRBV6-5,NA,CASTQWLGPNTEAFF,TGTGCCAGCACCCAATGGTTGGGCCCGAACACTGAAGCTTTCTTT
TRBD1,TRBJ2-3,TRBV10-3,once,CAISVTGGNTDTQYF,TGTGCCATCAGTGTAACAGGGGGGAACACAGATACGCAGTATTTT
NA,TRBJ1-1,TRBV5-6,once,CASTWGTENTEAFF,TGTGCCAGCACTTGGGGGACTGAGAACACTGAAGCTTTCTTT
TRBD1,TRBJ1-5,TRBV28,once,CASSSPRQGKYSNQPQHF,TGTGCCAGCAGTTCTCCACGACAGGGAAAATATAGCAATCAGCCCCAGCATTTT
TRBD2,TRBJ2-1,TRBV9,once,CASSAREGLAGSLSYNEQFF,TGTGCCAGCAGCGCCCGAGAGGGACTAGCGGGAAGTCTATCCTACAATGAGCAGTTCTTC
TRBD2,TRBJ2-3,TRBV2,NA,CASVDSGGSADTQYF,TGTGCCAGCGTAGATAGCGGGGGTAGCGCAGATACGCAGTATTTT
TRBD2,TRBJ2-7,TRBV7-2,NA,CASSSTSGPNYEQYF,TGTGCCAGCAGCTCGACTAGCGGACCGAACTACGAGCAGTACTTC
TRBD1,TRBJ2-7,TRBV6-5,NA,CASSKTGQGVYEQYF,TGTGCCAGCAGTAAAACCGGACAGGGCGTCTACGAGCAGTACTTC
NA,TRBJ1-5,TRBV21-1,NA,CASSKEGDNRPNQPQHF,TGTGCCAGCAGCAAAGAAGGGGACAACCGACCCAATCAGCCCCAGCATTTT
NA,TRBJ1-2,TRBV19,once,CASSPRGDDGYTF,TGTGCCAGTAGCCCTCGGGGGGACGATGGCTACACCTTC
NA,TRBJ1-4,TRBV2,NA,CAITTDISNEKLFF,TGTGCCATCACGACCGACATCTCAAATGAAAAACTGTTTTTT
TRBD2,TRBJ2-7,TRBV13,NA,CASSSTSGNSYEQYF,TGTGCCAGCAGCTCGACTAGCGGGAACTCCTACGAGCAGTACTTC
NA,TRBJ2-3,TRBV30,NA,CAWGWGGTDTQYF,TGTGCCTGGGGATGGGGGGGCACAGATACGCAGTATTTT
TRBD2,TRBJ2-3,TRBV10-3,NA,CAISGGAVDTQYF,TGTGCCATCTCGGGGGGAGCGGTAGATACGCAGTATTTT
NA,TRBJ2-1,TRBV19,NA,CASSISSYNEQFF,TGTGCCAGTAGTATCTCGTCCTACAATGAGCAGTTCTTC
TRBD1,TRBJ1-1,TRBV3-1/TRBV3-2,NA,CASSQGQGVMNTEAFF,TGTGCCAGCAGCCAGGGACAGGGAGTAATGAACACTGAAGCTTTCTTT
TRBD2,TRBJ2-7,TRBV3-1/TRBV3-2,NA,CASSPSSGSLSEQYF,TGTGCCAGCAGCCCGAGTAGCGGGAGTTTGAGCGAGCAGTACTTC
TRBD2,TRBJ2-2,TRBV9,NA,CASSVTPGLAAGELFF,TGTGCCAGCAGCGTAACTCCTGGACTAGCAGCCGGGGAGCTGTTTTTT
NA,TRBJ2-2,TRBV25-1,NA,CASSESYLQRNTGELFF,TGTGCCAGCAGTGAATCTTACTTACAGAGGAACACCGGGGAGCTGTTTTTT
TRBD1,TRBJ1-3,TRBV11-2,NA,CASSLEGGRGYTIYF,TGTGCCAGCAGCTTAGAAGGGGGCCGGGGGTACACCATATATTTT
TRBD1,TRBJ2-7,TRBV24-1,NA,CATSDWDSYEQYF,TGTGCCACCAGTGATTGGGACAGCTACGAGCAGTACTTC
NA,TRBJ2-7,TRBV7-2,NA,CASRLVGEQYF,TGTGCCAGCAGACTAGTGGGGGAGCAGTACTTC
NA,TRBJ1-1,TRBV5-4,once,CASSSSTKTGNTEAFF,TGTGCCAGCAGCTCCTCCACGAAGACGGGGAACACTGAAGCTTTCTTT
NA,TRBJ2-5,TRBV28,NA,CASSLYLRSETQYF,TGTGCCAGCAGTTTATACCTCCGGAGTGAGACCCAGTACTTC
TRBD2,TRBJ2-7,TRBV18,NA,CASSPGTSGYEQYF,TGTGCCAGCTCACCGGGGACTAGCGGTTACGAGCAGTACTTC
TRBD1,TRBJ2-7,TRBV11-3,NA,CASSYGTGFEQYF,TGTGCCAGCAGCTACGGGACAGGGTTTGAGCAGTACTTC
NA,TRBJ1-4,TRBV28,NA,CASRGGNEKLFF,TGTGCCAGCAGGGGGGGGAATGAAAAACTGTTTTTT
TRBD2,TRBJ2-1,TRBV19,NA,CASSIVAGGFYNEQFF,TGTGCCAGTAGTATAGTAGCGGGAGGTTTCTACAATGAGCAGTTCTTC
NA,TRBJ1-4,TRBV3-1/TRBV3-2,NA,CASSQTNEKLFF,TGTGCCAGCAGTCAAACTAATGAAAAACTGTTTTTT
TRBD1,TRBJ1-6,TRBV11-1,NA,CASSLRDRDSPLHF,TGTGCCAGCAGCCTGCGGGACAGGGATTCACCCCTCCACTTT
TRBD2,TRBJ2-7,TRBV30,NA,CAWSVAGSGGYEQYF,TGTGCCTGGAGTGTAGCGGGGTCAGGAGGATACGAGCAGTACTTC
TRBD1,TRBJ2-7,TRBV5-6,NA,CASSLGQGHSYEQYF,TGTGCCAGCAGCTTGGGACAGGGACACTCCTACGAGCAGTACTTC
NA,TRBJ2-7,TRBV3-1/TRBV3-2,once,CASSQDGRPRTAYEQYF,TGTGCCAGCAGCCAAGATGGCAGGCCCCGAACTGCCTACGAGCAGTACTTC
NA,TRBJ2-7,TRBV7-9,NA,CASSLDRGGTYEQYF,TGTGCCAGCAGCTTAGACAGGGGGGGCACTTACGAGCAGTACTTC
NA,TRBJ2-7,TRBV5-6,NA,CASSSTPYEQYF,TGTGCCAGCAGCTCCACTCCCTACGAGCAGTACTTC
NA,TRBJ1-2,TRBV25-1,NA,CASSDELGARYGYTF,TGTGCCAGCAGTGATGAATTGGGGGCTCGGTATGGCTACACCTTC
TRBD2,TRBJ2-2,TRBV6-5,NA,CASTWTSTNTGELFF,TGTGCCAGCACCTGGACTAGTACGAACACCGGGGAGCTGTTTTTT
NA,TRBJ2-7,TRBV9,NA,CASSVEGGGTEQYF,TGTGCCAGCAGCGTAGAGGGCGGAGGAACCGAGCAGTACTTC
TRBD2,TRBJ2-1,TRBV10-1,NA,CASSDLRDPAGEQFF,TGCGCCAGCAGTGATTTAAGGGACCCAGCGGGGGAGCAGTTCTTC
NA,TRBJ1-1,TRBV6-5,NA,CASIGGSSAFF,TGTGCCAGCATAGGAGGAAGTTCAGCTTTCTTT
NA,TRBJ1-5,TRBV19,once,CASSIRAGAQPQHF,TGTGCCAGTAGTATCCGGGCAGGGGCTCAGCCCCAGCATTTT
NA,TRBJ2-5,TRBV4-1,once,CASSQIQGTGTQYF,TGCGCCAGCAGCCAAATCCAGGGGACGGGGACCCAGTACTTC
NA,TRBJ2-1,TRBV2,few,CASFETRYNEQFF,TGTGCCAGCTTCGAGACTAGGTACAATGAGCAGTTCTTC
NA,TRBJ2-2,TRBV7-9,NA,CASSLGTVGGETGELFF,TGTGCCAGCAGCTTAGGCACAGTCGGGGGTGAGACCGGGGAGCTGTTTTTT
NA,TRBJ2-7,TRBV11-2,NA,CASSLAFGDYEQYF,TGTGCCAGCAGCTTAGCCTTCGGGGACTACGAGCAGTACTTC
TRBD2,TRBJ2-5,TRBV30,NA,CAWKGAGGPQETQYF,TGTGCCTGGAAAGGGGCGGGAGGACCACAAGAGACCCAGTACTTC
NA,TRBJ2-1,TRBV5-1,NA,CASSFSGTYNEQFF,TGCGCCAGCAGCTTCTCAGGTACCTACAATGAGCAGTTCTTC
TRBD1,TRBJ1-3,TRBV2,once,CANTRGLIGNTIYF,TGTGCCAACACAAGGGGGCTTATTGGAAACACCATATATTTT
TRBD2,TRBJ2-1,TRBV19,NA,CASSKTSGNNEQFF,TGTGCCAGTAGTAAAACTAGCGGGAACAATGAGCAGTTCTTC
TRBD1,TRBJ2-2,TRBV10-2,NA,CASSETGGGVGELFF,TGCGCCAGCAGTGAGACAGGGGGTGGGGTCGGGGAGCTGTTTTTT
NA,TRBJ2-3,TRBV7-2,NA,CASSQSPTHTDTQYF,TGTGCCAGCAGCCAGTCGCCGACACACACAGATACGCAGTATTTT
TRBD2,TRBJ2-7,TRBV19,NA,CASSTATSGRAGEQYF,TGTGCCAGTAGTACCGCTACTAGCGGGAGGGCCGGGGAGCAGTACTTC
NA,TRBJ1-3,TRBV19,NA,CASSPTQSSGNTIYF,TGTGCCAGTAGCCCGACACAGAGCTCTGGAAACACCATATATTTT
TRBD2,TRBJ2-7,TRBV30,NA,CAWRTWREASYEQYF,TGTGCCTGGAGGACTTGGCGGGAGGCCTCCTACGAGCAGTACTTC
NA,TRBJ2-1,TRBV19,NA,CAVRVRGSYNEQFF,TGTGCCGTAAGAGTCCGGGGTTCCTACAATGAGCAGTTCTTC
TRBD1,TRBJ2-1,TRBV5-1,NA,CASSTSGTGDPNEQFF,TGCGCCAGCAGCACCTCCGGGACAGGGGATCCCAATGAGCAGTTCTTC